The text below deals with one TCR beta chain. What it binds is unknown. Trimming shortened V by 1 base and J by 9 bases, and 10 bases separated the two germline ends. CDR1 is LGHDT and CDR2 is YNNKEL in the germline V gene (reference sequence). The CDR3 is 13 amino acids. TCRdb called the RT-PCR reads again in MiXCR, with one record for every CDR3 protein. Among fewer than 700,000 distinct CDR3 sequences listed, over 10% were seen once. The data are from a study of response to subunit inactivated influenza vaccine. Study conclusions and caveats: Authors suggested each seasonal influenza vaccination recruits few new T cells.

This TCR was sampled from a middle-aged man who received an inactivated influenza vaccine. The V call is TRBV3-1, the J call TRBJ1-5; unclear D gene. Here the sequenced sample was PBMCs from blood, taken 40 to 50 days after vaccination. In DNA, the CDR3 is TGTGCCAGCAGCCAAGCCTTAGCATCGCCCCAGCATTTT. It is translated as CASSQALASPQHF. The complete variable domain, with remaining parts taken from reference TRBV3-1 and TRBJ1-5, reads DTAVSQTPKYLVTQMGNDKSIKCEQNLGHDTMYWYKQDSKKFLKIMFSYNNKELIINETVPNRFSPKSPDKAHLNLHINSLELGDSAVYFCASSQALASPQHFGDGTRLSIL.